This T cell receptor beta chain appears in the sequencing data of a study of cytomegalovirus exposure and HLA in healthy donors. The overall study: The roughly 130 validation repertoires, a later analysis reported, used the same platform as the roughly 700 repertoires from the first cohort.

As regards this clone: The antigen remains unidentified.

Assay: immunoSEQ multiplex PCR; the TCRdb copy retains only in-frame clones and omits some. The sample lists over 150,000 clones, roughly 84% occurring once. CDR3 length equals 13 residues. Germline V gene data show CDR1 as SGHTA and CDR2 as FQGTGA. V lost 4 bases and J lost 2, with 8 bases in between. The donors formed part of the approximately 120-subject validation cohort, distinct from the roughly 620-subject first cohort. Study outcomes and limitations: The classifier, whose performance was assessed in both the original and validation cohorts, reportedly diagnosed cytomegalovirus status with high specificity and sensitivity. TCR beta chains numbering some 150 were designated cytomegalovirus-associated.

The V gene is TRBV7-3, the J gene TRBJ1-1; D not certain. Sequencing input: PBMCs. The receptor was isolated from a human donor in good health. The CDR3 loop reads CASSYRGNTEAFF. As DNA, the CDR3 is TGTGCCAGCAGCTACCGAGGAAACACTGAAGCTTTCTTT.